What follows are 15 T cell receptor beta chains derived from one specimen sequenced in a study of shared clonotypes between healthy human individuals. TCRdb's copy holds only in-frame clones and misses some; the assay was immunoSEQ multiplex PCR. The repertoire holds some 2.1 million clones, with around 95% as singletons. The sequencing sample was made of naive CD4+ T cells sorted from blood. Sample subset: CD45RA+ positively selected. Receptor source: a man between 18 and 35 years old in good health.

CDR3 region: CSVTGFNTEAFF. In DNA form, the CDR3 reads TGCAGCGTGACAGGATTCAACACTGAAGCTTTCTTT. The rearrangement joins TRBV29-1 to TRBJ1-1; D perhaps matches TRBD1 (6 bases). Deletions cut 6 bases from V and 2 bases from J, with 10 bases between. Germline CDR1 and CDR2: SQVTM and ANQGSEA. The CDR3 has 12 residues.

Note on this clone: Other DNA sequences in this specimen translate into the identical CDR3. The chain uses TRBV5-1 and TRBJ2-7, with D perhaps TRBD2 (5 bases). CDR1 and CDR2 from the germline V gene are SGHRS and YFSETQ. V was pared by 0 bases and J by 4 bases, with 11 bases between. This CDR3 contains 14 residues. The CDR3 region has the DNA TGCGCCAGCAGCTTGGGAGGGAACGCGTACGAGCAGTACTTC. It yields the protein CASSLGGNAYEQYF.

The chain combines TRBV7-9 with TRBJ1-1; no clear D gene. The CDR3 extends over 13 amino acids. Per the germline V gene, CDR1 is SEHNR and CDR2 is FQNEAQ (reference sequence). Trimming pared 5 bases from V and 0 bases from J, leaving 7 bases between. The CDR3 nucleotides read TGTGCCAGCAGCGTTAATATGAACACTGAAGCTTTCTTT. Translation gives CASSVNMNTEAFF.

This clone was seen only once. The chain recombines TRBV5-8 with TRBJ2-6; D uncertain. CDR3 length equals 18 residues. Trimming stripped 3 bases from V and 0 bases from J, with 16 bases between. The germline CDR1 and CDR2 sequences are SGHTS and YDEGEE. CDR3 in amino acids: CASSSTPAASSGANVLTF. As DNA, the CDR3 is TGTGCCAGCAGCTCGACCCCGGCGGCAAGCTCTGGGGCCAACGTCCTGACTTTC.

This rearrangement joins TRBV27 to TRBJ2-2; 10 nucleotides line up with TRBD2. V shed 1 base, J shed 4 bases, and the junction held 9 bases outside the gene matches. Germline V CDR1 and CDR2: MNHEY, SMNVEV (reference sequence). The CDR3 runs to 18 residues. CDR3 coding DNA: TGTGCCAGCAGTTTATTCCCTAGCGGGAGCGGTGGCACCGGGGAGCTGTTTTTT. This codes for CASSLFPSGSGGTGELFF.

The chain joins TRBV28 to TRBJ1-4; 8 bases agree with TRBD1. This CDR3 is built from 14 residues. Germline assignment: CDR1 MDHEN and CDR2 SYDVKM. With V trimmed by 6 bases and J by 8 bases, 8 bases remained unmatched. As DNA, the CDR3 is TGTGCCAGCAGCTGGACAGGGCTTGGGGAAAAACTGTTTTTT. Residues: CASSWTGLGEKLFF. Looking up the rest from reference TRBV28 and TRBJ1-4 gives the full variable domain: DVKVTQSSRYLVKRTGEKVFLECVQDMDHENMFWYRQDPGLGLRLIYFSYDVKMKEKGDIPEGYSVSREKKERFSLILESASTNQTSMYLCASSWTGLGEKLFFGSGTQLSVL.

J is TRBJ2-5 and V is TRBV9; 7 bases are shared with TRBD1. Germline V gives CDR1 SGDLS, CDR2 YYNGEE. The CDR3 runs 17 residues. With V trimmed by 4 bases and J by 2 bases, 14 bases remained unmatched. The CDR3 bases are TGTGCCAGCAGCCCCGGAGTCGGAAGCAGGGGGCAAGAGACCCAGTACTTC. The encoded protein is CASSPGVGSRGQETQYF.

The chain is built from TRBV5-4 and TRBJ2-7, with 7 bases fitting TRBD1. With 0 bases clipped from V and 2 bases from J, the junction kept 11 bases outside the gene matches. The length of the CDR3 is 17 residues. Germline loops: CDR1 SGHNT, CDR2 YYREEE (reference sequence). The CDR3 DNA sequence: TGTGCCAGCAGCTTGGCTATCGGGCAGGGGGTTGCCTACGAGCAGTACTTC. Amino acids: CASSLAIGQGVAYEQYF.

The chain couples TRBV5-1 to TRBJ2-5; 7 nucleotides match TRBD1. J was trimmed by 5 bases and V by 3 bases; bases with no gene match: 10. Germline V gene data show CDR1 as SGHRS and CDR2 as YFSETQ. The CDR3 is 15 amino acids. The CDR3 here is CASSSLTGVRETQYF. CDR3 DNA sequence: TGCGCCAGCAGCTCGTTAACAGGGGTTAGGGAGACCCAGTACTTC.

The V call is TRBV5-1, the J call TRBJ1-2, with 7 bases fitting TRBD1. The CDR3 length is 12 residues. Looked up from germline, CDR1 is SGHRS and CDR2 is YFSETQ. V lost 2 bases to trimming and J lost 8 bases; unmatched junction nucleotides: 3. The CDR3 reads CASSFDRVGYTF. DNA for the CDR3: TGCGCCAGCAGCTTTGACAGGGTCGGCTACACCTTC.

V and J are TRBV6-1 and TRBJ1-2; weak D call: TRBD1 (6 bases). Germline lookup yields CDR1 MNHNS and CDR2 SASEGT. The V end was cut by 5 bases, the J end by 8 bases, with 15 bases between. The CDR3 has 13 residues. CDR3 protein: CASSTYYRDGYTF. The CDR3 region has the DNA TGTGCCAGCAGTACATACTACAGGGACGGCTACACCTTC.

CDR3 coding DNA: TGCAGCGCCTCGGGACGGCTCACAGATACGCAGTATTTT. Encoded protein: CSASGRLTDTQYF. The rearrangement links TRBV29-1 to TRBJ2-3, with D perhaps given as TRBD1 or TRBD2 (5 bases each). Germline-derived CDR1 and CDR2 are SQVTM and ANQGSEA. This CDR3 has 13 residues. Trimming left V 7 bases short and J 2 bases short, with 13 bases between.

The V call is TRBV28, the J call TRBJ2-5, with D uncertain. Germline-derived CDR1 and CDR2 are MDHEN and SYDVKM. Trimming removed 5 bases at V and 3 bases at J, with 7 bases between. The CDR3 loop spans 12 amino acids. CDR3 sequence: CASSILKETQYF. CDR3 nucleotides: TGTGCCAGCAGTATACTTAAAGAGACCCAGTACTTC.

The V gene is TRBV10-3, the J gene TRBJ2-3; D is possibly TRBD2 (7 bases). The V gene's germline CDR1 is ENHRY and CDR2 SYGVKD. Trimming stripped 10 bases from V and 3 bases from J, with 23 bases between. This CDR3 contains 16 residues. CDR3 sequence (DNA): TGTGCCACCCTCGGGGGGATGCGGGGGCTTACAGATACGCAGTATTTT. Amino acid sequence: CATLGGMRGLTDTQYF.

V usage is TRBV30 and J usage is TRBJ2-5, with unresolved D. Germline loops: CDR1 GTSNPN, CDR2 SVGIG (reference sequence). This CDR3 comprises 14 residues. With 2 bases removed from V and 4 bases from J, the gap between germline ends came to 14 bases. The CDR3 nucleotides are TGTGCCTGGAGTATCCAATCCGGTGGAGAGACCCAGTACTTC. Amino acids: CAWSIQSGGETQYF.